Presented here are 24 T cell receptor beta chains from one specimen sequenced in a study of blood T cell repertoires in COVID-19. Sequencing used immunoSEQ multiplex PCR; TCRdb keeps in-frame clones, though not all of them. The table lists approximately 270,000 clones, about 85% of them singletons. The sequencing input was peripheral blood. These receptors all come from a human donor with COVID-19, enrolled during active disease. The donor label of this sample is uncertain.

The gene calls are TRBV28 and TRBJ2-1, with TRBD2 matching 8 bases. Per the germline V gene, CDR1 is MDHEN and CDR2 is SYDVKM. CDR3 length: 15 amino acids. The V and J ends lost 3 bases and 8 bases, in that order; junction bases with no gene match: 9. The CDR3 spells CASSFDSGISDEQFF. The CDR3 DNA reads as TGTGCCAGCAGTTTTGATAGCGGGATTTCTGATGAGCAGTTCTTC.

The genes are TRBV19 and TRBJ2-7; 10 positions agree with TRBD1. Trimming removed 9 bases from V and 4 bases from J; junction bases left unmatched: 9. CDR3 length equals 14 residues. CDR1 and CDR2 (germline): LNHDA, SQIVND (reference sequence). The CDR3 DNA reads TGTGCCAGCACCCCGGGACAGGGGTGGTACGAGCAGTACTTC. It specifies CASTPGQGWYEQYF. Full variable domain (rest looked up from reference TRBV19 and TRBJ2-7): DGGITQSPKYLFRKEGQNVTLSCEQNLNHDAMYWYRQDPGQGLRLIYYSQIVNDFQKGDIAEGYSVSREKKESFPLTVTSAQKNPTAFYLCASTPGQGWYEQYFGPGTRLTVT.

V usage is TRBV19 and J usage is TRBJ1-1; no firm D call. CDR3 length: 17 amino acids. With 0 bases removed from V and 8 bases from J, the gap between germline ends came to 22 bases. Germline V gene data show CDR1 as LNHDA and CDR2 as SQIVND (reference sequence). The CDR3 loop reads CASSIDHSGIHGVEAFF. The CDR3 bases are TGTGCCAGTAGTATAGATCATTCCGGGATTCATGGAGTAGAAGCTTTCTTT.

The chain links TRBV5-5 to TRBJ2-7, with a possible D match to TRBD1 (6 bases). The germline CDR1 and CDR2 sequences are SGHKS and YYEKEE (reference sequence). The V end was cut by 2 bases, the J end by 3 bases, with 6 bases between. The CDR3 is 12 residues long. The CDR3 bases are TGTGCCAGCAGCTTACAGGGCTACGAGCAGTACTTC. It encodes CASSLQGYEQYF.

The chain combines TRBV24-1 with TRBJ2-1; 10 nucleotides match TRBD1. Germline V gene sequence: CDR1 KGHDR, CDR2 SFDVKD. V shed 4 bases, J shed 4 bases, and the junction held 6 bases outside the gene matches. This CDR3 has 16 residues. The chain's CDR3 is CATSEAGQGSYNEQFF. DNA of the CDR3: TGTGCCACCAGTGAGGCGGGACAGGGGTCTTACAATGAGCAGTTCTTC.

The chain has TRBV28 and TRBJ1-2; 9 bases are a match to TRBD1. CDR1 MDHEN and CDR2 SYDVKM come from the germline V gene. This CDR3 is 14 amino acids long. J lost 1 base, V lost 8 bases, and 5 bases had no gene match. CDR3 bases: TGTGCCAGCGGTTCGGGACAGGGTAACTATGGCTACACCTTC. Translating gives CASGSGQGNYGYTF.

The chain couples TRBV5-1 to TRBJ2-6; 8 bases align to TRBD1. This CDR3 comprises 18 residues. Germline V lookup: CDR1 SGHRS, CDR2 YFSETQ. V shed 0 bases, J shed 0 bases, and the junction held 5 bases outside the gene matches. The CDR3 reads CASSLAGQGTSGANVLTF. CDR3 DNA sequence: TGCGCCAGCAGCTTGGCCGGACAGGGAACCTCTGGGGCCAACGTCCTGACTTTC.

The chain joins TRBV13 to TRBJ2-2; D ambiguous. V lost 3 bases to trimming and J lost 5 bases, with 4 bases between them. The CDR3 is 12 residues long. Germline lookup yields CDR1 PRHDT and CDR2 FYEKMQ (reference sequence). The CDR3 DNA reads TGTGCCAGCAGCTTCAGGACCGGGGAGCTGTTTTTT. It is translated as CASSFRTGELFF.

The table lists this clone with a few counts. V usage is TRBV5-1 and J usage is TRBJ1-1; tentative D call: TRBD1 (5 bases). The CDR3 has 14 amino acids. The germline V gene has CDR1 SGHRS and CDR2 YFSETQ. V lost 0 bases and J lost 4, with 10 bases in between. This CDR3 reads CASSLEGRSTEAFF. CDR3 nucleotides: TGCGCCAGCAGCTTGGAGGGGAGGAGCACTGAAGCTTTCTTT.

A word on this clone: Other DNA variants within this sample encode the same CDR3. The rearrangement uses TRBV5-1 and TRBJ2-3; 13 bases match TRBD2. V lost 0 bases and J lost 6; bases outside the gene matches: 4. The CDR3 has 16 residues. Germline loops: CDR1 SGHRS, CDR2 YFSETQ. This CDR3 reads CASSLEGLAGVDTQYF. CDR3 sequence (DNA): TGCGCCAGCAGCTTGGAAGGACTAGCGGGAGTGGATACGCAGTATTTT.

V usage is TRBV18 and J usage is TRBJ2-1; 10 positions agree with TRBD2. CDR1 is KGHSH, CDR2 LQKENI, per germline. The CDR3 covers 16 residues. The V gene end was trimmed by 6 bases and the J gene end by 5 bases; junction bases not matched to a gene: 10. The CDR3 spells CASSRINSGRHNEQFF. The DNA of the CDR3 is TGTGCCAGCTCCCGAATTAATAGCGGGAGGCACAATGAGCAGTTCTTC. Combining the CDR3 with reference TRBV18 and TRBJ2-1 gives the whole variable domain NAGVMQNPRHLVRRRGQEARLRCSPMKGHSHVYWYRQLPEEGLKFMVYLQKENIIDESGMPKERFSAEFPKEGPSILRIQQVVRGDSAAYFCASSRINSGRHNEQFFGPGTRLTVL.

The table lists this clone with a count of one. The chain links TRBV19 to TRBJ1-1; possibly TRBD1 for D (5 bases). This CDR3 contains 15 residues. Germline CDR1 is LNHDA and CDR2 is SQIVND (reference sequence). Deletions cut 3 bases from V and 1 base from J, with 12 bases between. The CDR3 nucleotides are TGTGCCAGTAGTATGACACGAAGGGGGAACACTGAAGCTTTCTTT. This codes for CASSMTRRGNTEAFF.

Written as DNA, the CDR3 is TGCGCCAGCAGCCCCCGTGGGACTAGCGGGAGGGCAGCGGAGACCCAGTACTTC. Translated: CASSPRGTSGRAAETQYF. The chain employs TRBV5-1 and TRBJ2-5, with 16 bases lining up with TRBD2. Germline values: CDR1 SGHRS, CDR2 YFSETQ. Trimming at V came to 4 bases and at J to 5 bases, leaving 11 bases not matched to a gene. The CDR3 length is 18 residues.

The CDR3 DNA follows: TGTGCCACCAGCAGAGGGGGACAGGGAGTCAACGAGCAGTACTTC. It encodes CATSRGGQGVNEQYF. V is TRBV15 and J is TRBJ2-7; 9 nucleotides match TRBD1. V lost 1 base to trimming and J lost 5 bases; unmatched junction nucleotides: 6. From germline, CDR1 is LNHNV and CDR2 YYDKDF (reference sequence). CDR3 length: 15 amino acids.

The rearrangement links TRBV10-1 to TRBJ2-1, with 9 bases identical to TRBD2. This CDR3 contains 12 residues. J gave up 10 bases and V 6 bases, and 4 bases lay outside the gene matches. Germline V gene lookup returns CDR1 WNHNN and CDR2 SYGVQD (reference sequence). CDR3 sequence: CASRGLAKEQFF. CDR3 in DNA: TGCGCCAGCAGGGGACTAGCTAAGGAGCAGTTCTTC.

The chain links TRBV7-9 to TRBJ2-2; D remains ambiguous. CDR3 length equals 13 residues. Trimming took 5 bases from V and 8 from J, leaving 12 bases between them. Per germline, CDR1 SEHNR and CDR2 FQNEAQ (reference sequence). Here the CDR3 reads CASSGVVQGELFF. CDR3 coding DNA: TGTGCCAGCAGCGGAGTCGTCCAGGGGGAGCTGTTTTTT.

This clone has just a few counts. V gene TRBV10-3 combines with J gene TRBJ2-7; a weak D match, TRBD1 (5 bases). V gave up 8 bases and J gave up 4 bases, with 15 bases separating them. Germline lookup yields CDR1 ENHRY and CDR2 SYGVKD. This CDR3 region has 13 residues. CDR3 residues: CAIGAGNSYEQYF. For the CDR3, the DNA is TGTGCCATCGGGGCAGGCAACAGTTACGAGCAGTACTTC.

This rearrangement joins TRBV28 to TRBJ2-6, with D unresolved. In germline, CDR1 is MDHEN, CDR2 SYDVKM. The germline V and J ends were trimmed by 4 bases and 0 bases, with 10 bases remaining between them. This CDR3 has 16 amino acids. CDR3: CASSSPLRSGANVLTF. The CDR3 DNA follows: TGTGCCAGCAGTTCCCCCCTCCGCTCTGGGGCCAACGTCCTGACTTTC.

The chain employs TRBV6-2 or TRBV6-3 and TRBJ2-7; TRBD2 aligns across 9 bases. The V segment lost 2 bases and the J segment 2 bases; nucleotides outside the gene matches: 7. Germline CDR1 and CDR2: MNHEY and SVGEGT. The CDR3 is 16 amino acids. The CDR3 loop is CASSYRRTSAAYEQYF. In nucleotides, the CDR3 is TGTGCCAGCAGTTACAGGAGGACTAGCGCGGCCTACGAGCAGTACTTC.

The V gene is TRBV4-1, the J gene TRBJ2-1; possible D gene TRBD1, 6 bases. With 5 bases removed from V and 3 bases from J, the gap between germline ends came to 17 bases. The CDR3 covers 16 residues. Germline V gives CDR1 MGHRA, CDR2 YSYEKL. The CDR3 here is CASSVGARGGYNEQFF. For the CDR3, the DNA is TGCGCCAGCAGCGTAGGGGCCAGGGGCGGCTACAATGAGCAGTTCTTC.

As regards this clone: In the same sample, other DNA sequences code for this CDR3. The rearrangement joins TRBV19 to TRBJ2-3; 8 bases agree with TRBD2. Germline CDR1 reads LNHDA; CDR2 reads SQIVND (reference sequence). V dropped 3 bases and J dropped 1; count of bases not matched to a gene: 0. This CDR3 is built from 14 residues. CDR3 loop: CASSIGRGTDTQYF. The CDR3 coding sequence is TGTGCCAGTAGTATCGGGAGGGGCACAGATACGCAGTATTTT.

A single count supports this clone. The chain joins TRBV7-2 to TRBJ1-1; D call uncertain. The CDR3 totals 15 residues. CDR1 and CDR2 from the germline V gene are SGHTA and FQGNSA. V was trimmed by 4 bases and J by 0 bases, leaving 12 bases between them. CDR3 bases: TGTGCCAGCAGCTCCCGGCGGGTCATGAACACTGAAGCTTTCTTT. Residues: CASSSRRVMNTEAFF.

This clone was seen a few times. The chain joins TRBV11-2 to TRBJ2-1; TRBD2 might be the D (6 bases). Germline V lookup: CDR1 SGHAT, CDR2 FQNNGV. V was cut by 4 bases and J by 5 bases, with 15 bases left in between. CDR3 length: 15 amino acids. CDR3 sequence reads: CASSSTGTAHNEQFF. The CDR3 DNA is TGTGCCAGCAGCTCCACCGGGACTGCACACAATGAGCAGTTCTTC.

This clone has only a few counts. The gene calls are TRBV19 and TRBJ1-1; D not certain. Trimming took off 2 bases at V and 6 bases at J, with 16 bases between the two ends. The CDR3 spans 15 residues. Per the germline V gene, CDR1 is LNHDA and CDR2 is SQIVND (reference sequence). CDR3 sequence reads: CASSISSGYGAEAFF. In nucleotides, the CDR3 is TGTGCCAGTAGTATAAGTAGCGGGTACGGGGCTGAAGCTTTCTTT.